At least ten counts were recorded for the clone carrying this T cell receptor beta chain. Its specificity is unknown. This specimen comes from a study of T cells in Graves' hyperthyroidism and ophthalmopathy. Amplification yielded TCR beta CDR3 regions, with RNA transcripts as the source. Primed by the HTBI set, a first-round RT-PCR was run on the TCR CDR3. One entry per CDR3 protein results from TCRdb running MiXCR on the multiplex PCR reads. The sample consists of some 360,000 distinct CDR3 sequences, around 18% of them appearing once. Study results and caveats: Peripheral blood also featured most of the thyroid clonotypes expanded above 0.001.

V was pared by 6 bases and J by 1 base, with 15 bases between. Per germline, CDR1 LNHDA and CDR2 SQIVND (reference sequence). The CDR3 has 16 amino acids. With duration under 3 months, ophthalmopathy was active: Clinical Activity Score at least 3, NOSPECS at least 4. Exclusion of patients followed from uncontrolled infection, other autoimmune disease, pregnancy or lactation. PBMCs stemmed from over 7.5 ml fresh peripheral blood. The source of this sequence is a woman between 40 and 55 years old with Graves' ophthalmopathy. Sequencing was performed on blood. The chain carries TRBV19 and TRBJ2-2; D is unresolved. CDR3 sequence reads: CASSGSMPRNTGELFF. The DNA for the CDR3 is TGTGCCAGTAGCGGAAGCATGCCCCGGAACACCGGGGAGCTGTTTTTT.